This TCR beta chain came from a study of blood T cells in healthy people across ages. Ten or more counts support this clonotype. Sample-barcoded 5' priming and a J-beta primer mix drove a second PCR of about 6 to 12 cycles. TCRdb passed the 5' RACE reads through MiXCR, listing each CDR3 protein once. The sample comprises 850,000 to 950,000 distinct CDR3 sequences, more than 25% of which are singletons, and 17% rests with the top ten. The clonotype was recovered from a woman of 80 years or more in good health. Sequenced sample: blood.

CDR3 coding DNA: TGTGCCAGCAGGCTCACAGGGGGCCCCTCCTACGAGCAGTACTTC. Residues: CASRLTGGPSYEQYF. The chain has TRBV7-2 and TRBJ2-7; 9 positions agree with TRBD1. The germline V gene has CDR1 SGHTA and CDR2 FQGNSA. The CDR3 is 15 residues long. V was pared by 6 bases and J by 0 bases, with 6 bases of the junction left unmatched.